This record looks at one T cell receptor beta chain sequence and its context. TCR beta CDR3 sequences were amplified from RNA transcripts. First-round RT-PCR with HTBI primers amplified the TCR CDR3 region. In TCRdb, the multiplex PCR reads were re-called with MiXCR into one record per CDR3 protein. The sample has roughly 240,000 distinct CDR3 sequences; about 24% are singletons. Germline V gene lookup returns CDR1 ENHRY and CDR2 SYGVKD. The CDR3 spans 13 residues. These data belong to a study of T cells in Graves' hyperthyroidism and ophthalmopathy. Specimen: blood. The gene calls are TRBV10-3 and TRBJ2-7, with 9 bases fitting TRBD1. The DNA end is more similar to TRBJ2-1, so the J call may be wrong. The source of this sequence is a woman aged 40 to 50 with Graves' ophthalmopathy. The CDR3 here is CAIRTTGGHEQFF. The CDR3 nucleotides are TGTGCCATCAGGACGACAGGGGGACACGAGCAGTTCTTC.